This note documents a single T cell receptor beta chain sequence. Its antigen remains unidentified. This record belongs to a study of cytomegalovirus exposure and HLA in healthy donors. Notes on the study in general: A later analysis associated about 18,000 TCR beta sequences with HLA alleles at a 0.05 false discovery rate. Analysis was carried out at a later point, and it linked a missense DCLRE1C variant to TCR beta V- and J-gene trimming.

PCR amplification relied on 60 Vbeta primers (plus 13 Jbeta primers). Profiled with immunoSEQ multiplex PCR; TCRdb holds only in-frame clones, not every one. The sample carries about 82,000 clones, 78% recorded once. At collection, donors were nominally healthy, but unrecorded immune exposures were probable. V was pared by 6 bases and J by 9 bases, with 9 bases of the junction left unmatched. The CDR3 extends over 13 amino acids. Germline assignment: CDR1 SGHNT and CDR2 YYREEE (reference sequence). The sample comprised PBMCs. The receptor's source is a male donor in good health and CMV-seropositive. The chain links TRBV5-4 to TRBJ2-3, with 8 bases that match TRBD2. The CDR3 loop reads CASTNQPGGTQYF. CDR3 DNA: TGTGCCAGCACCAATCAGCCGGGGGGGACGCAGTATTTT.